Listed below are T cell receptor beta chains from one sample, sequenced in a study of blood T cell repertoires in COVID-19. Only in-frame clones appear in the TCRdb table, and some are missing; sequencing was by immunoSEQ multiplex PCR. The profile covers around 300,000 clones, with around 85% appearing a single time and roughly 2.6% taken by the ten largest. Material for sequencing was PBMCs or T cells enriched from blood (not recorded which). These receptors were obtained from a woman aged 45-65 years who had recovered from COVID-19. The CDR3 runs from the conserved cysteine through the conserved F or W. Fields, in order: D gene, J gene, CDR3 length, V gene, clone size, CDR3 DNA, CDR3 protein. D genes are given only for firm matches. Rows may omit the clone size; those that give it use once, few, many or a size class.

d_call: TRBD2; j_call: TRBJ2-2; cdr3_length: 13; v_call: TRBV9; clone_size: NA; cdr3_nt: TGTGCCAGCGGGCTAGCGGGAGACGGGGAGCTGTTTTTT; cdr3_aa: CASGLAGDGELFF
d_call: NA; j_call: TRBJ2-3; cdr3_length: 13; v_call: TRBV5-4; clone_size: once; cdr3_nt: TGTGCCAGCAGCTTTCCAGGCACAGATACGCAGTATTTT; cdr3_aa: CASSFPGTDTQYF
d_call: NA; j_call: TRBJ1-1; cdr3_length: 12; v_call: TRBV6-5; clone_size: few; cdr3_nt: TGTGCCAGCAGTTACTCGGGGGGTGAAGCTTTCTTT; cdr3_aa: CASSYSGGEAFF
d_call: NA; j_call: TRBJ1-4; cdr3_length: 14; v_call: TRBV6-2/TRBV6-3; clone_size: NA; cdr3_nt: TGTGCCAGCAGTCGATCAGGACAAAATGAAAAACTGTTTTTT; cdr3_aa: CASSRSGQNEKLFF
d_call: NA; j_call: TRBJ1-4; cdr3_length: 14; v_call: TRBV7-2; clone_size: NA; cdr3_nt: TGTGCCAGCAGCTTAGTGGCTGCGGGGGAAAAACTGTTTTTT; cdr3_aa: CASSLVAAGEKLFF
d_call: TRBD1; j_call: TRBJ1-2; cdr3_length: 16; v_call: TRBV5-1; clone_size: NA; cdr3_nt: TGCGCCAGCAGCTTGGAGGGGACAGGGGTACGCTATGGCTACACCTTC; cdr3_aa: CASSLEGTGVRYGYTF
d_call: TRBD1; j_call: TRBJ1-4; cdr3_length: 16; v_call: TRBV7-9; clone_size: NA; cdr3_nt: TGTGCCAGCAGCTCCACAGGGGGCAGCACTAATGAAAAACTGTTTTTT; cdr3_aa: CASSSTGGSTNEKLFF
d_call: NA; j_call: TRBJ1-2; cdr3_length: 11; v_call: TRBV29-1; clone_size: NA; cdr3_nt: TGCAGCGTTGAAAGCGCGGATGGCTACACCTTC; cdr3_aa: CSVESADGYTF
d_call: NA; j_call: TRBJ1-1; cdr3_length: 13; v_call: TRBV5-4; clone_size: few; cdr3_nt: TGTGCCAGCAGCTTGAGAGGGTACACTGAAGCTTTCTTT; cdr3_aa: CASSLRGYTEAFF
d_call: NA; j_call: TRBJ2-1; cdr3_length: 14; v_call: TRBV11-2; clone_size: NA; cdr3_nt: TGTGCCAGCGCTCCTCTAGTCCGTTACAATGAGCAGTTCTTC; cdr3_aa: CASAPLVRYNEQFF
d_call: TRBD2; j_call: TRBJ2-5; cdr3_length: 16; v_call: TRBV19; clone_size: NA; cdr3_nt: TGTGCCAGTAGTATCAGACTAGCGGGGTACCAAGAGACCCAGTACTTC; cdr3_aa: CASSIRLAGYQETQYF
d_call: NA; j_call: TRBJ2-4; cdr3_length: 17; v_call: TRBV27; clone_size: few; cdr3_nt: TGTGCCAGCAGTTTAACCCCGGGGGGCGCGGCCAAAAACATTCAGTACTTC; cdr3_aa: CASSLTPGGAAKNIQYF
d_call: NA; j_call: TRBJ1-5; cdr3_length: 15; v_call: TRBV6-1; clone_size: NA; cdr3_nt: TGTGCCAGCAGTGAACAGGGCAGGCCCCTTCAGCCCCAGCATTTT; cdr3_aa: CASSEQGRPLQPQHF
d_call: NA; j_call: TRBJ1-5; cdr3_length: 14; v_call: TRBV25-1; clone_size: NA; cdr3_nt: TGTGCCAGCAGTGTAGACAGGAGCAATCAGCCCCAGCATTTT; cdr3_aa: CASSVDRSNQPQHF
d_call: TRBD2; j_call: TRBJ2-2; cdr3_length: 15; v_call: TRBV3-1/TRBV3-2; clone_size: NA; cdr3_nt: TGTGCCAGCAGCCAAGGCGGGAGAGGGGTCGGGGAGCTGTTTTTT; cdr3_aa: CASSQGGRGVGELFF
d_call: TRBD2; j_call: TRBJ2-3; cdr3_length: 14; v_call: TRBV3-1/TRBV3-2; clone_size: NA; cdr3_nt: TGTGCCAGCAGCCTCGGGACTATCACAGATACGCAGTATTTT; cdr3_aa: CASSLGTITDTQYF